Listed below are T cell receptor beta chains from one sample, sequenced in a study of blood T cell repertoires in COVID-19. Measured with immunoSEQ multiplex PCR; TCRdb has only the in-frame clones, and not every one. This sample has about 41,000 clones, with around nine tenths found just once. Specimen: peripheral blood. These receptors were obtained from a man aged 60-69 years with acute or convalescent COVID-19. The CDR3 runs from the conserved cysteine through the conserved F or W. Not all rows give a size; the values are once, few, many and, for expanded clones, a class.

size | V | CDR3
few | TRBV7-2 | CASSLDRGTYEQYF
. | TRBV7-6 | CASSFADRGQFF
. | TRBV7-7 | CASSLALGAYEQYF
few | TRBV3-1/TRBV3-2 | CASSQMGQGAVGELFF
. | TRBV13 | CASSLPASGGPDTQYF
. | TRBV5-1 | CASSLGSSGGTDTQYF
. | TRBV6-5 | CASSWGQMQETQYF
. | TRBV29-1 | CSVEGDSAGTGLNTEAFF
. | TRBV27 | CASSPGGSSYNEQFF
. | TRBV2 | CASSVAGGQAETQYF
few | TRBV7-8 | CASSLLAGTGELFF